The 7 T cell receptor beta chains presented below share a single source sample, sequenced in a study of regulatory T cells in long-lasting Graves disease. Arm-PCR of CDR3 regions and iRepertoire HTBI primers were the basis on which TCR beta libraries were built. TCRdb re-called the multiplex PCR reads with MiXCR, one entry per CDR3 protein. The table has about 220,000 distinct CDR3 sequences, approximately 19% seen once. Time point noted: newly diagnosed GD, antithyroid drugs for less than 3 months. Construction of the TCR library relied on RNA isolated from PBMCs. This same sample was also taken into another study, of T cells in Graves' hyperthyroidism and ophthalmopathy.

The sequencing here drew on peripheral blood mononuclear cells (PBMCs), taken at new diagnosis, from a patient treated with antithyroid drugs. These receptors came from a woman in her twenties or thirties with Graves disease.

This clonotype appeared a few times. The genes are TRBV5-5 and TRBJ2-2; D ambiguous. The CDR3 is 13 amino acids. Trimming cost V 1 base and J 3 bases, with 4 bases left between them. Germline CDR1 and CDR2: SGHKS and YYEKEE (reference sequence). This CDR3 reads CASSLLDTGELFF. DNA for the CDR3: TGTGCCAGCAGCTTGCTCGACACCGGGGAGCTGTTTTTT. Complete variable domain (other parts from reference TRBV5-5 and TRBJ2-2): DAGVTQSPTHLIKTRGQQVTLRCSPISGHKSVSWYQQVLGQGPQFIFQYYEKEERGRGNFPDRFSARQFPNYSSELNVNALLLGDSALYLCASSLLDTGELFFGEGSRLTVL.

This clonotype was recorded many times. The J gene is TRBJ2-1, the V gene TRBV14; D perhaps matches TRBD1 (5 bases). The germline V and J ends were trimmed by 0 bases and 4 bases, with 10 bases remaining between them. The germline CDR1 and CDR2 sequences are SGHDN and FVKESK. CDR3 length: 15 residues. The CDR3 DNA reads TGTGCCAGCAGCCAAGAATGGGGCCCATACAATGAGCAGTTCTTC. Residues: CASSQEWGPYNEQFF.

This chain joins TRBV11-2 and TRBJ1-3; D ambiguous. The V end was cut by 9 bases, the J end by 2 bases, with 17 bases between. CDR1 and CDR2 (germline): SGHAT, FQNNGV. CDR3 length equals 15 residues. DNA for the CDR3: TGTGCCAGTATCCGATCCAGCACCCCTGGAAACACCATATATTTT. Translating gives CASIRSSTPGNTIYF.

This clonotype was observed many times. The chain couples TRBV9 to TRBJ2-5; D tentatively reads TRBD1 or TRBD2 (5 bases each). The V end was cut by 0 bases, the J end by 4 bases, with 10 bases between. Germline V CDR1 and CDR2: SGDLS, YYNGEE. The CDR3 length is 14 residues. CDR3 DNA: TGTGCCAGCAGCGTAGTACCAGGGACAGAGACCCAGTACTTC. Its translation is CASSVVPGTETQYF.

This clonotype has a count of ten or more. The chain couples TRBV6-2 or TRBV6-3 to TRBJ1-1; 10 nucleotides align to TRBD1. The CDR3 covers 16 residues. V dropped 0 bases and J dropped 3; count of bases not matched to a gene: 4. The germline CDR1 and CDR2 sequences are MNHEY and SVGEGT. The CDR3 spells CASSYSTGGKDTEAFF. For the CDR3, the DNA is TGTGCCAGCAGTTACTCGACAGGGGGCAAGGACACTGAAGCTTTCTTT.

Many counts were recorded for this clonotype. The chain recombines TRBV11-2 with TRBJ2-5; the D is unclear. The V end was cut by 4 bases, the J end by 7 bases, with 7 bases between. The length of the CDR3 is 11 residues. Germline CDR1 SGHAT, CDR2 FQNNGV. The CDR3 sequence is CASSSTGTQYF. Written as DNA, the CDR3 is TGTGCCAGCAGCTCGACTGGGACCCAGTACTTC.

The table lists this clonotype with many counts. The chain combines TRBV7-3 with TRBJ2-2; TRBD2 matches at 8 bases. V dropped 5 bases and J dropped 7; count of bases not matched to a gene: 6. This CDR3 is built from 14 residues. Germline V lookup: CDR1 SGHTA, CDR2 FQGTGA. The CDR3 DNA is TGTGCCAGCAGCCCCGGGACTAGAATCGGGGAGCTGTTTTTT. Translating gives CASSPGTRIGELFF.